This T cell receptor beta chain was sequenced during a study of a mutant IDH1 vaccine in newly diagnosed glioma. Study context: Mean patient age was about 44 years; approximately 60% were male and about 40% female.

A word on this clone: As yet, its antigen is unknown.

Germline V lookup: CDR1 SGHRS, CDR2 YFSETQ. V lost 0 bases to trimming and J lost 3 bases; unmatched junction nucleotides: 0. The CDR3 contains 15 residues. Sequencing used immunoSEQ multiplex PCR; TCRdb keeps in-frame clones, though not all of them. The table records 45,000 or so clones, about 88% of them present only once. This sample's time point: week 35, safety follow-up. One vaccine dose held 300 ug of mutant IDH1 20-mer peptide and came with topical imiquimod. Patients received eight vaccinations in weeks 1, 3, 5, 7, 11, 15, 19, 23. The receptor's source is a woman between 35 and 50 years old with glioma. The chain is built from TRBV5-1 and TRBJ1-2, with 12 bases identical to TRBD1. The input for sequencing was PBMCs, taken from a glioma patient whose treatment included an IDH1 peptide vaccine. As DNA, the CDR3 is TGCGCCAGCAGCTTGGGGGACAGGGGGCACTATGGCTACACCTTC. It yields the protein CASSLGDRGHYGYTF.